What follows is one T cell receptor (beta chain) and its context. What it binds is unknown. This specimen belongs to a study of shared clonotypes between healthy human individuals. Looking at the study overall: The plates for each donor numbered three CD4 naive, three CD4 memory, two CD8 naive and one CD8 memory. Notes on the study in general: Incompleteness in sorted-subset sequencing, despite large depth, was shown by rarefaction.

Methods used by the authors: Filtering was not the same, since immunoSEQ gave junction-only sequences without quality scores. Clones were read by immunoSEQ multiplex PCR, and TCRdb kept only the in-frame ones, dropping some. The D gene and trimming were derived from the DNA, and the V and J assignments and clone size from that table. The data show 1,400,000 or so clones, with just under 99% seen just once and about 0.35% held by the top ten. Germline loops: CDR1 GTSNPN, CDR2 SVGIG (reference sequence). The ends were cut back, 4 bases at V and 2 bases at J, with 15 bases in the middle. The CDR3 totals 14 residues.

Sample: naive CD4+ T cells sorted from blood. The subset was: CD45RA+ positively selected. The receptor's source is a man under 40 in good health. The rearrangement uses TRBV30 and TRBJ2-7; D is possibly TRBD1 (6 bases). Here the CDR3 reads CAWTDSTPPYEQYF. CDR3 coding DNA: TGTGCCTGGACGGACAGTACTCCTCCCTACGAGCAGTACTTC.